The text below deals with one T cell receptor beta chain. Its antigen is unknown. This sample was included in a study of OX40 agonist ivuxolimab in advanced cancers. TCRdb keeps only in-frame clones here, not all; method: immunoSEQ multiplex PCR. The sample shows 100,000 to 140,000 clones, around 93% of them seen only once. Study results and limitations: In the expanded peripheral T cells, antigen specificity was never determined.

Germline loops: CDR1 KGHSH, CDR2 LQKENI. Trimming shortened V by 3 bases and J by 2 bases, and 16 bases separated the two germline ends. CDR3 length: 16 residues. This rearrangement joins TRBV18 to TRBJ2-5, with D perhaps TRBD1 or TRBD2 (6 bases each). The sequence was obtained from an adult with an advanced solid tumor such as melanoma, head and neck, liver or kidney cancer. Sequencing used CD4+ or CD8+ T cells sorted from blood, obtained in a trial of the OX40 agonist ivuxolimab. The CDR3 reads CASSPLGGTGQETQYF. CDR3 in DNA: TGTGCCAGCTCACCCCTAGGGGGGACGGGGCAAGAGACCCAGTACTTC. Using reference TRBV18 and TRBJ2-5 for the parts outside the CDR3, the full variable domain is NAGVMQNPRHLVRRRGQEARLRCSPMKGHSHVYWYRQLPEEGLKFMVYLQKENIIDESGMPKERFSAEFPKEGPSILRIQQVVRGDSAAYFCASSPLGGTGQETQYFGPGTRLLVL.